This record looks at one T cell receptor beta chain sequence and its context. This entry belongs to a study of blood T cell repertoires in COVID-19. Study details: Acute and convalescent COVID-19 samples came from the United States, Italy and Spain.

The authors' processing: By means of reference gene primer amplification, nucleated cell counts were estimated. Measured with immunoSEQ multiplex PCR; TCRdb has only the in-frame clones, and not every one. Clone size and V and J calls were adopted from that table, with D and trimming inferred from the DNA. The table has about 280,000 clones, roughly 86% seen once. CDR1 and CDR2 from the germline V gene are WSHSY and SAAADI. The CDR3 loop spans 11 amino acids. With 9 bases removed from V and 9 bases from J, the gap between germline ends came to 14 bases. It was during active infection that Seattle patients were enrolled and then longitudinally followed.

The chain joins TRBV10-2 to TRBJ1-2; D call uncertain. The receptor's source is a woman aged 30 to 39 with COVID-19, enrolled during active disease. The sequencing input was peripheral blood. CDR3 sequence: CASNEGLRYTF. In DNA form, the CDR3 reads TGCGCCAGTAACGAGGGATTGCGCTACACCTTC.